This T cell receptor (beta chain) was sequenced during a study of CD8 T cells in Susac syndrome. Study-level points and caveats: Clonal expansion was absent from the CD4+ T cell repertoires in Susac syndrome.

About this clonotype itself: Antigen specificity is unknown.

While CD8+ and CD4+ T cells were isolated negatively, TEMRA cells were enriched by FACS. The RNA input was roughly 0.45 to 1 ug, and it was reverse transcribed with random hexamers. An immunoSEQ multiplex PCR generated amplified TCR beta CDR3 products spanning 54 Vbeta and 13 Jbeta. TCRdb reanalysed the immunoSEQ multiplex PCR reads using MiXCR and keeps one entry per CDR3 protein. This sample has some 150,000 distinct CDR3 sequences, with 85% to 95% found just once. The CDR3 has 18 amino acids. Germline V gene lookup returns CDR1 MGHRA and CDR2 YSYEKL. V lost 0 bases and J lost 0, with 12 bases in between.

The material sequenced was CD4+ T cells from PBMCs. The chain joins TRBV4-1 to TRBJ1-6; D gene unclear. The clonotype was recovered from a human donor with Susac syndrome. The CDR3 coding sequence is TGCGCCAGCAGCCAAGAAGCGCAGCGCAGCTCCTATAATTCACCCCTCCACTTT. Protein: CASSQEAQRSSYNSPLHF.